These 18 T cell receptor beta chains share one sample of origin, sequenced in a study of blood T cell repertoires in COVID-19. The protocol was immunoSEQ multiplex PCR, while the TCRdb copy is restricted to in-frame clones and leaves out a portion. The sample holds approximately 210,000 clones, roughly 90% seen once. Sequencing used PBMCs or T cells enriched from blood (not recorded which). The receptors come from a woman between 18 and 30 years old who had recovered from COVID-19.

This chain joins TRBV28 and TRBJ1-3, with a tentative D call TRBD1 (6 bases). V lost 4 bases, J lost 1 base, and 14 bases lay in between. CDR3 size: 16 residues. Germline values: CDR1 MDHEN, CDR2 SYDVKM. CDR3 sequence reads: CASSSSARGSGNTIYF. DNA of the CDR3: TGTGCCAGCAGTTCCTCTGCCAGGGGATCTGGAAACACCATATATTTT.

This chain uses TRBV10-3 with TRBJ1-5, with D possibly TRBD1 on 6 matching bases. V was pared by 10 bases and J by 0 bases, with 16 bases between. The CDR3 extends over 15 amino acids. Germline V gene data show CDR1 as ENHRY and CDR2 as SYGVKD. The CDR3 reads CASAKQGDSNQPQHF. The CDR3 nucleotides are TGTGCCAGCGCAAAACAGGGAGATAGCAATCAGCCCCAGCATTTT.

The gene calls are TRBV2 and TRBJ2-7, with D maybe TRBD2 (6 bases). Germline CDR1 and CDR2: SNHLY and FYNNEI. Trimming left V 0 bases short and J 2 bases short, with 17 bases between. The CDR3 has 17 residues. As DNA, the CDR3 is TGTGCCAGCAGTGAAGCGGGTGGGGGGATCTTACCCTACGAGCAGTACTTC. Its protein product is CASSEAGGGILPYEQYF. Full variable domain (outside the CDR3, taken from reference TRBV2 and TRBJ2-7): EPEVTQTPSHQVTQMGQEVILRCVPISNHLYFYWYRQILGQKVEFLVSFYNNEISEKSEIFDDQFSVERPDGSNFTLKIRSTKLEDSAMYFCASSEAGGGILPYEQYFGPGTRLTVT.

The CDR3 region is CASSKPGQIYEQYF. DNA for the CDR3: TGTGCCAGCAGCAAACCCGGACAGATCTACGAGCAGTACTTC. The chain uses TRBV5-4 and TRBJ2-7, with a weak D call TRBD1 (6 bases). Deletions cut 4 bases from V and 3 bases from J, with 14 bases between. Germline CDR1 is SGHNT and CDR2 is YYREEE (reference sequence). The CDR3 spans 14 residues.

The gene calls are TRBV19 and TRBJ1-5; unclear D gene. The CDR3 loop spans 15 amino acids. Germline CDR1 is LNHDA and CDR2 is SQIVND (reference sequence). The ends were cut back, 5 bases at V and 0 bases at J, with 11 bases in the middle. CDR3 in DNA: TGTGCCAGTAGTCCTGAGGGAGTTAGCAATCAGCCCCAGCATTTT. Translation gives CASSPEGVSNQPQHF.

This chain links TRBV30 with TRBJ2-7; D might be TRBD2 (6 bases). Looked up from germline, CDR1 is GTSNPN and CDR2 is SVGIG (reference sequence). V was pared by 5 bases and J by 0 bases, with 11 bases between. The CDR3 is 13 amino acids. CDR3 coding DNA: TGTGCCTGGGGCGACGGGAGCTCCTACGAGCAGTACTTC. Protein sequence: CAWGDGSSYEQYF.

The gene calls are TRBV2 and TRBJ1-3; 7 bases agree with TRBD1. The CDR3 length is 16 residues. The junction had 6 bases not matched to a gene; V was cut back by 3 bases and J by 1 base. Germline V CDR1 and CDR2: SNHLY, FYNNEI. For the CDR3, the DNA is TGTGCCAGCAGTGATGGGGACAGTTATTCTGGAAACACCATATATTTT. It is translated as CASSDGDSYSGNTIYF. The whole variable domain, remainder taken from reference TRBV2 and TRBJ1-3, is EPEVTQTPSHQVTQMGQEVILRCVPISNHLYFYWYRQILGQKVEFLVSFYNNEISEKSEIFDDQFSVERPDGSNFTLKIRSTKLEDSAMYFCASSDGDSYSGNTIYFGEGSWLTVV.

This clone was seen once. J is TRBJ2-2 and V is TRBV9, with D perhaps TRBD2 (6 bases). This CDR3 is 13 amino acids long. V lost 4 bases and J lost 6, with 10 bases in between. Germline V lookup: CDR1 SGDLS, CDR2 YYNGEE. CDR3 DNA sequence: TGTGCCAGCAGCACCCGGGACTCCGGGGAGCTGTTTTTT. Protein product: CASSTRDSGELFF.

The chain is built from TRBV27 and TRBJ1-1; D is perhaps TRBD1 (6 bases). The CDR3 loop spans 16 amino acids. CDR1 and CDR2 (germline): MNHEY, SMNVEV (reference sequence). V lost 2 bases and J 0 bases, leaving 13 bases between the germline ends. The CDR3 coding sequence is TGTGCCAGCAGTTTAACGGCAGGGGTAATGAACACTGAAGCTTTCTTT. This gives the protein CASSLTAGVMNTEAFF.

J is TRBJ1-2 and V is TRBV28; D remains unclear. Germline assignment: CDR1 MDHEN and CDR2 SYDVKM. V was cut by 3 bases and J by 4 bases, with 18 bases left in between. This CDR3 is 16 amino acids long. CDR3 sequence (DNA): TGTGCCAGCAGTTTGGGGAGGTCAGTGTTTGGCTATGGCTACACCTTC. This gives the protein CASSLGRSVFGYGYTF.

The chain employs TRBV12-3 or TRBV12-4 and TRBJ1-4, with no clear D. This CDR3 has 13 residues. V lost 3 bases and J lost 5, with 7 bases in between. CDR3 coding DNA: TGTGCCAGCAGTTTCCGACAAAATGAAAAACTGTTTTTT. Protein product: CASSFRQNEKLFF.

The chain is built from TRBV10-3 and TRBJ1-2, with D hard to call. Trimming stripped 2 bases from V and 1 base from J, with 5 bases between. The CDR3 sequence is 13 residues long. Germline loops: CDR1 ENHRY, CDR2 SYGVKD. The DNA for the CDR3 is TGTGCCATCAGTGAGGAGGGTAACTATGGCTACACCTTC. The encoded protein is CAISEEGNYGYTF.

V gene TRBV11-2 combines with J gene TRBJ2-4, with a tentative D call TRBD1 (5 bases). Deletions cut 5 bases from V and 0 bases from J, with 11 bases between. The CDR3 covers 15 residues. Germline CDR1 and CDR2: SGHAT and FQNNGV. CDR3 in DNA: TGTGCCAGCAGCGGCATGACAGTAGCCAAAAACATTCAGTACTTC. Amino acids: CASSGMTVAKNIQYF.

CDR3 in DNA: TGTGCCGGGGAGGGCAGTCCACTCTATGGCTACACCTTC. It encodes CAGEGSPLYGYTF. The genes are TRBV7-9 and TRBJ1-2; D uncertain. The CDR3 is 13 amino acids. Trimming took 11 bases from V and 4 from J, leaving 17 bases between them. Germline CDR1 is SEHNR and CDR2 is FQNEAQ (reference sequence).

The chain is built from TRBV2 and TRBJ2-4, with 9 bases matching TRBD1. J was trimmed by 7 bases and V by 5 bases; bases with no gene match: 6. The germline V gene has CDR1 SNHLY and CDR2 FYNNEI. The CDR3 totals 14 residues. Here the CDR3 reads CASSTDRGDNIQYF. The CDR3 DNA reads TGTGCCAGCAGTACCGACAGGGGGGATAACATTCAGTACTTC.

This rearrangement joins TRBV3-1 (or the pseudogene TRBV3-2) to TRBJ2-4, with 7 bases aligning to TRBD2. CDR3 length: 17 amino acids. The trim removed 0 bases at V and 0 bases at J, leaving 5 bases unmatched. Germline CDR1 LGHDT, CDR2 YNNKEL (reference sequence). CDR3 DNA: TGTGCCAGCAGCCAAGATGAGTGGGGGGGAGCCAAAAACATTCAGTACTTC. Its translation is CASSQDEWGGAKNIQYF.

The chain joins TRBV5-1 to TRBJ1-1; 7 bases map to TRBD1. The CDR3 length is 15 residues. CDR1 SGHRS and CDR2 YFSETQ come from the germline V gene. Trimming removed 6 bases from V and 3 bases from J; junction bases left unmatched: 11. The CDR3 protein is CASTKIQGPYTEAFF. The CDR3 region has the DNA TGCGCCAGCACCAAAATACAGGGGCCCTACACTGAAGCTTTCTTT.

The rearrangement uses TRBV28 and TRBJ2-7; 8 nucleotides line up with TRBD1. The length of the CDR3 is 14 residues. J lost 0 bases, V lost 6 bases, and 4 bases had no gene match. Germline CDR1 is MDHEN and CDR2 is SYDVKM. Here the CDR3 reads CASSKGTGSYEQYF. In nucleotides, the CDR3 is TGTGCCAGCAGCAAAGGGACAGGCTCCTACGAGCAGTACTTC.